The clone carrying this T cell receptor beta chain was observed at least ten times. Its antigen remains unidentified. From germline, CDR1 is SGHRS and CDR2 YFSETQ. CDR3 length: 15 amino acids. The V gene end was trimmed by 8 bases and the J gene end by 2 bases; junction bases not matched to a gene: 9. This sample is part of a study of T cells in Graves' hyperthyroidism and ophthalmopathy. Whole-study context: Staff took peripheral blood when the initial diagnosis was made, before any treatment began.

Findings of the study overall: Progression to ophthalmopathy was predicted a median of about 6.6 months early. Ophthalmopathy stood apart from stable hyperthyroidism in a 13 V-J model. Most clonotypes expanded in the thyroid (above 0.001) were also present in blood.

The TCR beta CDR3 regions underwent amplification using RNA transcripts as the source. An initial round of RT-PCR targeting the TCR CDR3 relied on the HTBI primer set. TCRdb fed the multiplex PCR reads into MiXCR, producing one record per CDR3 protein. Of fewer than 750,000 distinct CDR3 sequences detected, around 15% appear once; the ten largest clones hold around 13%. Specimen: blood. This chain links TRBV5-1 with TRBJ2-2; TRBD2 aligns across 7 bases. The receptor was derived from a woman aged 50 to 65 with Graves' ophthalmopathy. Here the CDR3 reads CASQSGTTNTGELFF. CDR3 nucleotides: TGCGCCAGTCAATCCGGGACTACCAACACCGGGGAGCTGTTTTTT.